Included here is one T cell receptor beta chain sequence, with context. The antigen it recognizes is unknown. No base quality values were provided; no much bigger clone lies one nucleotide off. This sample was taken from a study of OX40 agonist ivuxolimab in advanced cancers. The study in broad terms: The costimulatory receptor OX40 (CD134) was targeted by ivuxolimab, a fully human IgG2 agonistic monoclonal antibody. Partial responses were achieved by three dose-escalation patients, of whom one had hepatocellular carcinoma and two had cutaneous melanoma. The dose-escalation cohort was roughly 87% male with a mean age of about 58 years, ranging from roughly 20 to 80. The point of sequencing TCRbeta in the periphery was to test whether ivuxolimab changed TCR sequence diversity and drove clonal T-cell expansion. Patients were allowed to have had prior anti-PD-1, anti-PD-L1 or anti-CTLA-4 therapy, and 40% of the dose-escalation patients had previously received checkpoint inhibitors. The paper covers the monotherapy dose-escalation part of the phase I ivuxolimab trial, which included N of about 50 patients. Intravenous ivuxolimab was administered to patients every 2 weeks at six dose levels: 0.01, 0.1, 0.3, 1.5, 3 and 10 mg/kg. Of the roughly 52 dose-escalation patients, hepatocellular carcinoma was present in around 20, melanoma in about 15, renal cell carcinoma in 9 and head and neck cancer in 9. The paper as a whole reports these results and caveats: In partial responders in the 0.1-3.0 mg/kg groups, normalized peripheral clonal expansion was found to be among the lowest, especially among CD8+ T cells. Clonal expansion of both CD4+ and CD8+ blood T cells was observed from baseline to week 6 at doses 0.1 to 3.0 mg/kg. Low levels of normalized T-cell clonal expansion were also seen in some nonresponding patients. The antigen specificity of the peripheral T cells that underwent clonal expansion was not determined. After ivuxolimab, expanded clones were on average more numerous among CD8+ T cells than among CD4+ T cells.

For sequencing of the TCRbeta CDR3 region, genomic DNA was extracted from the sorted cells. The immunoSEQ Assay was used for sequencing of TCRbeta CDR3 regions. TCRdb obtained this table from immuneACCESS and retained in-frame rearrangements with V and J assigned. These tables miss some clones; where compared with another copy, unresolved V genes account for less than half of the shortfall, and the remainder is unexplained. This sample lists 50,000 to 65,000 clones; 75% to 90% were detected once. Of the sample, approximately 3.4% is held by the ten largest clones. Patients with a history of autoimmune disease or receiving systemic immunosuppression were excluded from the trial. Peripheral blood for TCR sequencing was collected from all dose cohorts at baseline, on cycle 4 day 1, and on cycle 7 day 1. The samples were drawn from a first-in-human, open-label, multicenter phase I dose-escalation trial of ivuxolimab. Adults with locally advanced or metastatic melanoma, renal cell carcinoma, hepatocellular carcinoma or head and neck squamous cell carcinoma were enrolled in the trial. CD4+ and CD8+ T cells were sorted separately from peripheral blood before TCR sequencing.

Looking up the germline V gene yields CDR1 LGHNA and CDR2 YSLEER. A distance of 15 bases separates the germline ends of V and J, which lose 2 bases and 5 bases respectively. The cysteine opens and the phenylalanine closes a CDR3 of 16 amino acids. Only the CDR3 part of the read is kept: 48 bases, read in frame from the first base. This chain joins TRBV4-3 to TRBJ2-2, with the D gene too uncertain to name. The sequencing here drew on CD4+ or CD8+ T cells sorted from blood, taken in a trial of the OX40 agonist ivuxolimab. This TCR came from an adult with an advanced solid tumor such as melanoma, head and neck, liver or kidney cancer. The CDR3 is CASSQSRVPETGELFF. At the DNA level, the sequence is TGCGCCAGCAGCCAAAGCCGGGTCCCAGAGACCGGGGAGCTGTTTTTT.